The sequence of this TCR beta chain was determined in a study of blood T cell repertoires in COVID-19. Germline V gene sequence: CDR1 SGHKS, CDR2 YYEKEE (reference sequence). Deletions cut 4 bases from V and 2 bases from J, with 12 bases between. The CDR3 runs 14 residues. The protocol was immunoSEQ multiplex PCR, while the TCRdb copy is restricted to in-frame clones and leaves out a portion. Seen here are about 380,000 clones, roughly 90% observed once, and the top ten hold 6.5%. This TCR was recovered from a man aged 18 to 35 with active or convalescent COVID-19. The sequenced sample consisted of peripheral blood. The chain has TRBV5-5 and TRBJ1-1; D unresolved. The DNA for the CDR3 is TGTGCCAGCAGCCCCCGCGGGTTCAACACTGAAGCTTTCTTT. Residues: CASSPRGFNTEAFF.